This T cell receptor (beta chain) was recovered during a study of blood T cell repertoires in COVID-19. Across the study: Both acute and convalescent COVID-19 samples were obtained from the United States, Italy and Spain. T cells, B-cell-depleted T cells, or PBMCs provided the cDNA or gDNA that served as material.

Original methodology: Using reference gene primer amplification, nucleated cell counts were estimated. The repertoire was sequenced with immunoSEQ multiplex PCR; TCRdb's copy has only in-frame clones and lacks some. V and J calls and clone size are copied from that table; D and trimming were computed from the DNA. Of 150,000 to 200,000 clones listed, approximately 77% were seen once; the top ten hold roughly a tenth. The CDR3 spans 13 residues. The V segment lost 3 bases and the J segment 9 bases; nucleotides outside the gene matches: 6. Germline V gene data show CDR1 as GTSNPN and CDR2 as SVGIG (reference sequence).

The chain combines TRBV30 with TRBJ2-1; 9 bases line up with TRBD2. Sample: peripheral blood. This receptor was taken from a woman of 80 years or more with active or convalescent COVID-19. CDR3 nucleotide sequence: TGTGCCTGGAGCGTAGCGGGAGAGGGTGAGCAGTTCTTC. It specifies CAWSVAGEGEQFF.